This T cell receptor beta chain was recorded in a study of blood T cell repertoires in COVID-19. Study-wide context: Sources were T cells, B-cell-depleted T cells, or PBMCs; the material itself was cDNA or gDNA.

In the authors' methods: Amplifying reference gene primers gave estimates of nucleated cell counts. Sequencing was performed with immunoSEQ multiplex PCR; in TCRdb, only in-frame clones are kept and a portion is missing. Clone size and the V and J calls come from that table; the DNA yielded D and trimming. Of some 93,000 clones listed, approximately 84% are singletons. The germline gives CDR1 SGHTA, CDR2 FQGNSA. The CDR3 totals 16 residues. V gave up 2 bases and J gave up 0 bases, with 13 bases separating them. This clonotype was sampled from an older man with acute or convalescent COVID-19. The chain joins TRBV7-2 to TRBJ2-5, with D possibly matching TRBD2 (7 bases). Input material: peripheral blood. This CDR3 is CASSLTGGGNQETQYF. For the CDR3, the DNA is TGTGCCAGCAGCTTAACCGGCGGGGGCAACCAAGAGACCCAGTACTTC.